Each of the 6 T cell receptor beta chains below was sequenced from the same sample in a study of T-cell memory formation after mild COVID-19. Via MiXCR, TCRdb re-called the 5' RACE reads, giving one row per CDR3 protein. The top ten clones hold 13% of a sample with about 350,000 distinct CDR3 sequences, 25% to 30% of them seen once. Sequences were obtained from PBMCs or a T cell subset sorted from them (not recorded which). These receptors were obtained from an adult woman who had mild COVID-19 (a few samples of this study predate the infection). Cell type and time point are not known.

This chain links TRBV10-3 with TRBJ2-7, with 7 bases lining up with TRBD2. Germline CDR1 is ENHRY and CDR2 is SYGVKD. The J segment lost 4 bases and the V segment lost 6 bases, leaving 9 bases of the junction unmatched. This CDR3 has 14 residues. For the CDR3, the DNA is TGTGCCATCAGCCCGGGGGGAGTCCAATACGAGCAGTACTTC. Translated, it gives CAISPGGVQYEQYF.

This clonotype was found a few times. The chain joins TRBV27 to TRBJ2-7; TRBD1 matches at 9 bases. Germline CDR1 MNHEY, CDR2 SMNVEV (reference sequence). CDR3 length: 15 amino acids. V was clipped by 2 bases and J by 2 bases; unmatched bases: 4. The CDR3 is CASSLTGTGPYEQYF. The CDR3 DNA reads as TGTGCCAGCAGTTTAACCGGGACAGGGCCCTACGAGCAGTACTTC.

This clonotype was found a few times. The genes are TRBV30 and TRBJ1-6; 9 nucleotides align to TRBD1. V was clipped by 2 bases and J by 7 bases; unmatched bases: 3. The CDR3 spans 14 residues. The germline gives CDR1 GTSNPN, CDR2 SVGIG (reference sequence). The DNA of the CDR3 is TGTGCCTGGAGTTTGGGACAGGGCAATTCACCCCTCCACTTT. Amino acids: CAWSLGQGNSPLHF.

V gene TRBV7-8 combines with J gene TRBJ1-5; D gene unclear. Germline CDR1 reads SGHVS; CDR2 reads FQNEAQ. This CDR3 contains 14 residues. With 1 base removed from V and 0 bases from J, the gap between germline ends came to 4 bases. The CDR3 spells CASSLVLSNQPQHF. CDR3 in DNA: TGTGCCAGCAGCTTAGTACTTAGCAATCAGCCCCAGCATTTT.

The V and J genes are TRBV5-1 and TRBJ2-3; either TRBD1 or TRBD2 may supply D (5 bases each). Trimming took off 2 bases at V and 6 bases at J, with 16 bases between the two ends. Germline assignment: CDR1 SGHRS and CDR2 YFSETQ. The CDR3 consists of 15 residues. CDR3: CASSLEGTRGDTQYF. The CDR3 bases are TGCGCCAGCAGCTTAGAGGGCACCCGGGGCGATACGCAGTATTTT.

This sequence joins TRBV7-9 and TRBJ2-7, with D hard to call. The V gene's germline CDR1 is SEHNR and CDR2 FQNEAQ (reference sequence). The CDR3 contains 13 residues. V was trimmed by 2 bases and J by 12 bases, leaving 17 bases between them. The CDR3 DNA follows: TGTGCCAGCAGCTTACGGCAGCCGGGTGGGATGTACTTC. This translates into CASSLRQPGGMYF.